This T cell receptor beta chain was sequenced in a study of T cells in Graves' hyperthyroidism and ophthalmopathy. A few counts support this clonotype. The antigen remains undetermined. The source material, RNA transcripts, was used to amplify TCR beta CDR3 regions. RT-PCR in the first round (using the HTBI primer set) targeted the TCR CDR3. TCRdb re-analysed the multiplex PCR reads in MiXCR, keeping a single row per CDR3 protein. The sample records over 500,000 distinct CDR3 sequences, under 20% being singletons. Study-wide results and caveats: In the blood, most expanded thyroid clonotypes above 0.001 appeared as well.

Cells are PBMCs isolated from 9 to 10 ml of fresh blood. The germline CDR1 and CDR2 sequences are DFQATT and SNEGSKA (reference sequence). The V gene lost 1 base and the J gene lost 4 bases, with 7 bases spanning the gap. There are 12 residues in the CDR3. The chain joins TRBV20-1 to TRBJ1-1; perhaps TRBD1 as D (5 bases). The material sequenced was blood. This receptor was identified in a woman aged 18-35 years with Graves' ophthalmopathy. CDR3 bases: TGCAGTGCTAGAGTCAGGGCCACTGAAGCTTTCTTT. Translation: CSARVRATEAFF.